A selection of T cell receptor beta chains follows, all from one sample in a study of blood T cell repertoires in COVID-19. Libraries were prepared by immunoSEQ multiplex PCR; TCRdb keeps only in-frame clonotypes and omits some of them. The sample consists of about 90,000 clones, roughly 86% of them appearing once. Specimen: peripheral blood. All receptors come from a human donor in a cohort sampled during active COVID-19. Each CDR3 is given with its conserved first and last residue. Each record gives: D gene, V gene, J gene, clone size, CDR3 protein, CDR3 DNA. The D gene is left open where the match is weak. Clone size is shown for a subset of rows, as once, few, many or a class of expanded clone.

>TRBD1|TRBV6-6|TRBJ1-2|once
CASSYSGQTDGYTF
TGTGCCAGCAGTTACTCGGGACAGACCGATGGCTACACCTTC
>TRBD1|TRBV10-3|TRBJ1-1|.
CATGQMNTEAFF
TGTGCCACGGGACAGATGAACACTGAAGCTTTCTTT
>.|TRBV6-5|TRBJ1-5|.
CASRESYQPQHF
TGTGCCAGCAGGGAGAGTTATCAGCCCCAGCATTTT
>TRBD1|TRBV7-2|TRBJ2-7|.
CASSSAGTGRSYEQYF
TGTGCCAGCAGCTCCGCCGGGACAGGGCGCTCCTACGAGCAGTACTTC
>TRBD1|TRBV28|TRBJ1-5|few
CASSLPGGGNQPQHF
TGTGCCAGCAGTTTACCAGGGGGCGGGAATCAGCCCCAGCATTTT
>.|TRBV7-9|TRBJ2-2|few
CASSFQAEYTGELFF
TGTGCCAGCAGCTTTCAAGCGGAGTACACCGGGGAGCTGTTTTTT
>TRBD2|TRBV20-1|TRBJ2-5|.
CSASVSGGAEETQYF
TGCAGTGCTAGTGTTAGCGGGGGGGCCGAAGAGACCCAGTACTTC
>TRBD1|TRBV4-3|TRBJ2-1|.
CASSRPPGQGADEQFF
TGCGCCAGCAGCCGACCACCGGGACAGGGGGCCGATGAGCAGTTCTTC
>TRBD2|TRBV10-1|TRBJ2-3|.
CASSVGASGTSLGGPDTQYF
TGCGCCAGCAGTGTAGGGGCCTCCGGGACTAGCCTGGGGGGTCCAGATACGCAGTATTTT
>.|TRBV12-3/TRBV12-4|TRBJ2-2|.
CASSLNPGERLFF
TGTGCCAGCAGTCTTAATCCCGGGGAGAGGCTGTTTTTT
>TRBD1|TRBV5-1|TRBJ2-7|.
CASSLGGTGAYEQYF
TGCGCCAGCAGCTTGGGTGGGACAGGGGCCTACGAGCAGTACTTC
>.|TRBV5-4|TRBJ1-2|.
CASSSGGTANYGYTF
TGTGCCAGCAGCTCCGGAGGCACAGCTAACTATGGCTACACCTTC
>.|TRBV6-5|TRBJ2-1|.
CASSYVAGRYNEQFF
TGTGCCAGCAGTTACGTGGCGGGGCGATACAATGAGCAGTTCTTC
>TRBD1|TRBV4-2|TRBJ2-7|.
CASSQDLGGDYEQYF
TGTGCCAGCAGCCAAGATCTAGGGGGCGACTACGAGCAGTACTTC
>TRBD1|TRBV9|TRBJ2-5|.
CASSVGPTGTGGQETQYF
TGTGCCAGCAGCGTAGGTCCTACCGGGACAGGGGGACAAGAGACCCAGTACTTC
>.|TRBV18|TRBJ1-4|.
CASSPREGLNEKLFF
TGTGCCAGCTCACCACGGGAGGGTTTGAATGAAAAACTGTTTTTT
>.|TRBV27|TRBJ1-6|.
CASSLIQGGSPLHF
TGTGCCAGCAGTTTAATACAGGGTGGTTCACCCCTCCACTTT
>TRBD2|TRBV2|TRBJ2-1|.
CASSRTSLIDEQFF
TGTGCCAGCAGCCGGACTAGCTTAATCGATGAGCAGTTCTTC
>TRBD2|TRBV7-2|TRBJ2-3|.
CASSIQRGARTDTQYF
TGTGCCAGCAGCATCCAGCGGGGGGCCCGCACAGATACGCAGTATTTT
>.|TRBV27|TRBJ2-3|.
CASRLRGTDTQYF
TGTGCCAGCCGTCTACGGGGCACAGATACGCAGTATTTT
>TRBD1|TRBV7-2|TRBJ1-1|.
CASSLIQGANTEAFF
TGTGCCAGCAGCTTAATCCAGGGGGCGAACACTGAAGCTTTCTTT
>TRBD1|TRBV19|TRBJ2-2|.
CASTLGQGNTGELFF
TGTGCCAGTACCCTGGGACAGGGGAACACCGGGGAGCTGTTTTTT
>.|TRBV5-4|TRBJ2-3|.
CASSLADSTSMHTQYF
TGTGCCAGCAGCTTGGCTGACTCGACGTCCATGCATACGCAGTATTTT
>.|TRBV12-3/TRBV12-4|TRBJ1-2|.
CASGRGNYGYTF
TGTGCCAGCGGTCGGGGGAACTATGGCTACACCTTC
>.|TRBV7-2|TRBJ2-3|.
CASSLGGFVTDTQYF
TGTGCCAGCAGCTTAGGAGGGTTTGTTACAGATACGCAGTATTTT
>.|TRBV4-1|TRBJ1-1|.
CASSQLQDPNTEAFF
TGCGCCAGCAGCCAACTACAGGACCCGAACACTGAAGCTTTCTTT
>.|TRBV27|TRBJ2-6|.
CASSKGGRRSGANVLTF
TGTGCCAGCAGTAAAGGGGGTAGGCGTTCTGGGGCCAACGTCCTGACTTTC
>.|TRBV7-6|TRBJ2-3|.
CASSYAVAEIRGTQYF
TGTGCCAGCAGCTACGCAGTAGCGGAAATACGTGGTACGCAGTATTTT
>.|TRBV9|TRBJ1-1|once
CASNPRGGTEAFF
TGTGCCAGCAATCCTAGGGGGGGAACTGAAGCTTTCTTT
>.|TRBV7-9|TRBJ2-1|once
CASSPTSMPSSYNEQFF
TGTGCCAGCAGCCCCACTTCTATGCCGAGCTCCTACAATGAGCAGTTCTTC
>.|TRBV5-8|TRBJ1-4|.
CASSLGQVDEKLFF
TGTGCCAGCAGCTTGGGACAGGTTGATGAAAAACTGTTTTTT
>.|TRBV2|TRBJ1-1|.
CATQAGMNTEAFF
TGTGCCACCCAGGCCGGGATGAACACTGAAGCTTTCTTT
>.|TRBV6-2/TRBV6-3|TRBJ2-1|.
CASSTHSKEGGHGNEQFF
TGTGCCAGCAGTACACACTCTAAGGAGGGAGGCCATGGGAATGAGCAGTTCTTC
>.|TRBV10-1|TRBJ2-5|.
CASSGSRGETQYF
TGCGCCAGCAGTGGGAGCAGGGGAGAGACCCAGTACTTC
>TRBD1|TRBV5-1|TRBJ1-3|.
CASSLTGDPGNTIYF
TGCGCCAGCAGCTTAACAGGGGATCCTGGAAACACCATATATTTT
>.|TRBV3-1/TRBV3-2|TRBJ2-2|.
CASSQDPNRGGELFF
TGTGCCAGCAGCCAAGACCCTAACCGGGGCGGGGAGCTGTTTTTT
>.|TRBV18|TRBJ2-7|.
CASSLTQGTNEQYF
TGTGCCAGCTCCCTCACACAGGGCACTAACGAGCAGTACTTC
>.|TRBV18|TRBJ2-3|.
CASSPGQPTDTQYF
TGTGCCAGCTCACCTGGACAGCCGACAGATACGCAGTATTTT
>TRBD1|TRBV19|TRBJ1-5|once
CASSIIQGGSNQPQHF
TGTGCCAGTAGTATCATACAGGGGGGAAGCAATCAGCCCCAGCATTTT
>.|TRBV7-9|TRBJ1-5|.
CASSPGRQRQPQHF
TGTGCCAGCAGCCCTGGCCGGCAGCGACAGCCCCAGCATTTT
>TRBD1|TRBV10-2|TRBJ1-5|once
CASSEFGQGKQPQHF
TGCGCCAGCAGTGAATTTGGACAGGGGAAGCAGCCCCAGCATTTT
>.|TRBV3-1/TRBV3-2|TRBJ1-1|once
CASSPRGNTEAFF
TGTGCCAGCAGCCCTAGGGGCAACACTGAAGCTTTCTTT
>.|TRBV6-1|TRBJ2-7|.
CASSERIGNTPRYEQYF
TGTGCCAGCAGTGAAAGGATTGGAAACACCCCGAGGTACGAGCAGTACTTC
>TRBD1|TRBV6-5|TRBJ1-2|.
CASRTGQGVNYGYTF
TGTGCCAGCAGGACGGGACAGGGGGTTAACTATGGCTACACCTTC
>.|TRBV28|TRBJ1-2|.
CASSFGGTYGYTF
TGTGCCAGCAGTTTCGGGGGTACCTATGGCTACACCTTC
>.|TRBV7-3|TRBJ1-1|.
CASSLTYRYTEAFF
TGTGCCAGCAGCTTAACGTACCGGTACACTGAAGCTTTCTTT
>.|TRBV18|TRBJ1-1|.
CASSPTPRTEAFF
TGTGCCAGCTCACCCACCCCGCGCACTGAAGCTTTCTTT
>TRBD1|TRBV7-3|TRBJ2-3|.
CASSFQTGADTQYF
TGTGCCAGCAGTTTTCAGACAGGGGCAGATACGCAGTATTTT
>.|TRBV19|TRBJ1-5|.
CASKRDFSGNQPQHF
TGTGCCAGTAAGAGGGACTTCTCTGGCAATCAGCCCCAGCATTTT
>.|TRBV16|TRBJ1-1|.
CASSQWSETEAFF
TGTGCCAGCAGCCAATGGAGTGAGACTGAAGCTTTCTTT
>.|TRBV28|TRBJ2-1|.
CASSFPIYNEQFF
TGTGCCAGCAGTTTCCCTATATACAATGAGCAGTTCTTC
>TRBD2|TRBV4-3|TRBJ2-3|.
CASSPGLAGGPGDTQYF
TGCGCCAGCAGCCCGGGACTAGCGGGGGGGCCGGGAGATACGCAGTATTTT
>.|TRBV28|TRBJ1-2|.
CASTNSRGYTF
TGTGCCAGCACTAATAGTCGTGGCTACACCTTC